This TCR beta chain is drawn from a study of blood T cells in healthy people across ages. Primers used in a second PCR of roughly 7 to 12 cycles were a sample-barcoded 5' primer and a J-beta primer mix. TCRdb recomputed calls from the 5' RACE reads with MiXCR, one row per CDR3 protein. Counted here are approximately 810,000 distinct CDR3 sequences, less than 35% occurring once; the ten biggest clones make up roughly 17%. The germline V gene has CDR1 MNHNS and CDR2 SASEGT. CDR3 size: 15 residues. Study-wide findings and caveats: Per million T cells, TCR beta diversity dropped roughly linearly as age increased.

Concerning this clonotype: The antigen is not known. One junction end does not reproduce the germline sequence, and a read error may be involved.

V is TRBV6-1 and J is TRBJ2-2; D is undetermined. The specimen sequenced was blood. The TCR originated in a woman aged 80 or over in good health. DNA for the CDR3: TGTGCCTGCAGTGATCAGACCTCGGACACCGGGGAGCTGTTTTTT. Residues: CACSDQTSDTGELFF.